This TCR beta chain is drawn from a study of T cell clonotyping in hematopoietic cell transplantation. In the study overall: Cytoreduction preceded collection of pretransplant recipient samples. Study-level results: Recipient TCR diversity dropped after transplant; expanded clonotypes rose from day 30 to 180. Broader posttransplant TCR repertoire diversity was predicted by graft donor and pretransplant recipient Inverse Simpson Index values.

Using immunoSEQ multiplex PCR, the repertoire was profiled, and TCRdb retains in-frame clones only, with some absent. The table lists about 29,000 clones, 65% to 80% of them singletons. Concerning this clone: The antigen is not known.

The time point denotes: recipient sample about 28 days before transplant, after cytoreduction. The germline CDR1 and CDR2 sequences are LNHNV and YYDKDF (reference sequence). This CDR3 comprises 16 residues. V was clipped by 1 base and J by 2 bases; unmatched bases: 4. The sample consisted of peripheral blood mononuclear cells, taken before stem cell transplant. The chain carries TRBV15 and TRBJ2-7, with 11 positions matching TRBD1. This TCR was sampled from a woman aged 30 to 39 with chronic myeloid leukemia. Some clones in this sample may be carry-over from other donors' samples. As DNA, the CDR3 is TGTGCCACCAGCAGAGGGTGGGGACAGGGGGCCTACGAGCAGTACTTC. Its protein is CATSRGWGQGAYEQYF. Based on the CDR3 plus reference TRBV15 and TRBJ2-7, the full variable domain is DAMVIQNPRYQVTQFGKPVTLSCSQTLNHNVMYWYQQKSSQAPKLLFHYYDKDFNNEADTPDNFQSRRPNTSFCFLDIRSPGLGDTAMYLCATSRGWGQGAYEQYFGPGTRLTVT.